A single sample gave rise to the 20 T cell receptor beta chains below, sequenced in a study of human thymus T cells (dated by TCRdb to 2018 to 2020). The method was the immunoSEQ multiplex PCR assay. TCRdb mirrors the immuneACCESS table, restricted to in-frame sequences. Some clones are absent from its copies; in checked studies, under half trace to an unresolved V gene, and the reason for the others is unknown. Present in this sample are about 60,000 clones, approximately 95% of which were seen just once. The ten largest clones add up to over 5% of the sample. Sequenced material: blood. These receptors were obtained from a boy under two years old with a congenital heart defect but otherwise immunologically healthy.

This clone has just one count. This chain connects TRBV5-5 to TRBJ2-5; 13 bases fit TRBD2. Germline V gene sequence: CDR1 SGHKS, CDR2 YYEKEE (reference sequence). There are 16 residues in the CDR3. V lost 4 bases, J lost 5 bases, and 8 bases stayed unmatched. CDR3 sequence reads: CASSPGLAGVGETQYF. The CDR3 DNA sequence: TGTGCCAGCAGCCCCGGACTAGCGGGAGTTGGGGAGACCCAGTACTTC.

The chain combines TRBV7-6 with TRBJ2-6; D uncertain. CDR1 and CDR2 (germline): SGHVS, FNYEAQ. CDR3 length equals 16 residues. Trimming removed 5 bases from V and 3 bases from J, with 14 bases in between. The chain's CDR3 is CASSNSPTGGANVLTF. The DNA of the CDR3 is TGTGCCAGCAGCAACAGCCCAACCGGTGGGGCCAACGTCCTGACTTTC. Full variable domain (missing parts from reference TRBV7-6 and TRBJ2-6): GAGVSQSPRYKVTKRGQDVALRCDPISGHVSLYWYRQALGQGPEFLTYFNYEAQQDKSGLPNDRFSAERPEGSISTLTIQRTEQRDSAMYRCASSNSPTGGANVLTFGAGSRLTVL.

This clone came up once. This CDR3 is CASSLTGTRSYEQYF. In nucleotides, the CDR3 is TGTGCCAGCAGTTTAACCGGGACTAGGTCCTACGAGCAGTACTTC. The rearrangement uses TRBV27 and TRBJ2-7; TRBD2 matches 8 bases. This CDR3 is built from 15 residues. Germline assignment: CDR1 MNHEY and CDR2 SMNVEV (reference sequence). V shed 2 bases and J 1 base; nucleotides not matched to a gene: 4.

J is TRBJ2-5 and V is TRBV10-3, with TRBD2 identical over 8 bases. V dropped 6 bases and J dropped 5; count of bases not matched to a gene: 11. The CDR3 totals 15 residues. The germline V gene has CDR1 ENHRY and CDR2 SYGVKD. CDR3 sequence reads: CAIRNSGAEVETQYF. The CDR3 DNA sequence: TGTGCCATCAGGAATAGCGGGGCCGAAGTGGAGACCCAGTACTTC.

The rearrangement joins TRBV11-3 to TRBJ1-1, with 9 bases fitting TRBD1. V was clipped by 3 bases and J by 7 bases; unmatched bases: 12. Germline V gene sequence: CDR1 SGHNT, CDR2 YENEEA. This CDR3 region has 16 residues. DNA of the CDR3: TGTGCCAGCAGCTTCATGGCGGGACAGGGAAAGCGTGAAGCTTTCTTT. This encodes CASSFMAGQGKREAFF.

The chain carries TRBV7-2 and TRBJ2-7, with D uncertain. Trimming stripped 3 bases from V and 3 bases from J, with 0 bases between. The CDR3 totals 10 residues. CDR1 and CDR2 (germline): SGHTA, FQGNSA. The CDR3, as DNA: TGTGCCAGCAGCTTCTACGAGCAGTACTTC. Amino acids: CASSFYEQYF. Full variable domain (rest looked up from reference TRBV7-2 and TRBJ2-7): GAGVSQSPSNKVTEKGKDVELRCDPISGHTALYWYRQSLGQGLEFLIYFQGNSAPDKSGLPSDRFSAERTGGSVSTLTIQRTQQEDSAVYLCASSFYEQYFGPGTRLTVT.

V is TRBV25-1 and J is TRBJ2-1; 10 nucleotides match TRBD2. The V segment lost 4 bases and the J segment 4 bases; nucleotides outside the gene matches: 7. From germline, CDR1 is MGHDK and CDR2 SYGVNS. CDR3 length: 16 amino acids. For the CDR3, the DNA is TGTGCCAGCAGTGGCGTAGCGGGGGGTAAATACAATGAGCAGTTCTTC. This gives the protein CASSGVAGGKYNEQFF.

The J gene is TRBJ2-1, the V gene TRBV7-2; D is undetermined. CDR3 size: 15 residues. With 3 bases removed from V and 0 bases from J, the gap between germline ends came to 9 bases. Germline CDR1 and CDR2: SGHTA and FQGNSA. CDR3 DNA: TGTGCCAGCAGCTTCGATGGGATCTCCTACAATGAGCAGTTCTTC. As protein: CASSFDGISYNEQFF.

This clone was seen a few times. The rearrangement uses TRBV5-4 and TRBJ1-2; no clear D. The CDR3 length is 14 residues. Per germline, CDR1 SGHNT and CDR2 YYREEE (reference sequence). The V and J ends lost 1 base and 5 bases respectively, with 12 bases between them. The CDR3: CASSLTAPGYGYTF. The CDR3 DNA is TGTGCCAGCAGCTTGACCGCCCCCGGGTATGGCTACACCTTC.

The genes are TRBV11-3 and TRBJ2-1; D is undetermined. Trimming shortened V by 1 base and J by 4 bases, and 8 bases separated the two germline ends. Germline loops: CDR1 SGHNT, CDR2 YENEEA. This CDR3 contains 14 residues. The CDR3 sequence: CASSLGGPYNEQFF. The DNA of the CDR3 is TGTGCCAGCAGCTTAGGCGGACCGTACAATGAGCAGTTCTTC. Supplemented by reference TRBV11-3 and TRBJ2-1, the full variable domain reads EAGVVQSPRYKIIEKKQPVAFWCNPISGHNTLYWYLQNLGQGPELLIRYENEEAVDDSQLPKDRFSAERLKGVDSTLKIQPAELGDSAVYLCASSLGGPYNEQFFGPGTRLTVL.

The CDR3 DNA sequence: TGTGCCAGTAGTATAGATTTGGTGAGGACAGGACCCAACACTGAAGCTTTCTTT. Amino acids: CASSIDLVRTGPNTEAFF. V usage is TRBV19 and J usage is TRBJ1-1; TRBD1 matches 7 bases. The J segment lost 2 bases and the V segment lost 0 bases, leaving 12 bases of the junction unmatched. Per germline, CDR1 LNHDA and CDR2 SQIVND (reference sequence). The CDR3 length is 18 residues. Supplemented by reference TRBV19 and TRBJ1-1, the full variable domain reads DGGITQSPKYLFRKEGQNVTLSCEQNLNHDAMYWYRQDPGQGLRLIYYSQIVNDFQKGDIAEGYSVSREKKESFPLTVTSAQKNPTAFYLCASSIDLVRTGPNTEAFFGQGTRLTVV.

A few counts support this clone. The rearrangement joins TRBV4-1 to TRBJ1-2; D is undetermined. The ends were cut back, 0 bases at V and 0 bases at J, with 5 bases in the middle. Germline CDR1 is MGHRA and CDR2 is YSYEKL. This CDR3 is 14 amino acids long. The CDR3 spells CASSQEAANYGYTF. The CDR3 DNA reads as TGCGCCAGCAGCCAAGAGGCAGCTAACTATGGCTACACCTTC.

This clone is a singleton in its sample. One junction end does not reproduce the germline sequence, and a read error may be involved. V gene TRBV7-7 combines with J gene TRBJ2-2, with 7 bases identical to TRBD1. Germline V CDR1 and CDR2: SSHAT, FNYEAQ (reference sequence). This CDR3 has 15 residues. DNA of the CDR3: TGTGCTAGCAGCTTAGAGCCAGGGGGCACCGGGGAGCTGTTTTTT. Amino acids: CASSLEPGGTGELFF.

This chain joins TRBV28 and TRBJ2-1, with 10 bases matching TRBD2. Germline V gene lookup returns CDR1 MDHEN and CDR2 SYDVKM. J was trimmed by 3 bases and V by 5 bases; bases with no gene match: 4. This CDR3 is built from 15 residues. The CDR3 sequence is CASSRLAGVYNEQFF. CDR3 in DNA: TGTGCCAGCAGTAGACTAGCGGGTGTCTACAATGAGCAGTTCTTC.

The V and J genes are TRBV9 and TRBJ2-3, with 7 nucleotides matching TRBD1. Germline-derived CDR1 and CDR2 are SGDLS and YYNGEE. Losses at the gene ends were 1 base for V and 0 bases for J; bases not matched to a gene: 2. This CDR3 contains 15 residues. CDR3 DNA: TGTGCCAGCAGCGTAAGGACAGGTAGCACAGATACGCAGTATTTT. Residues: CASSVRTGSTDTQYF.

The genes are TRBV30 and TRBJ1-3; weak D call: TRBD1 (5 bases). V lost 0 bases and J lost 4, with 13 bases in between. This CDR3 has 15 residues. CDR1 and CDR2 (germline): GTSNPN, SVGIG (reference sequence). CDR3 sequence (DNA): TGTGCCTGGAGTGTACAAGGGGTGAAAGGAAACACCATATATTTT. This translates into CAWSVQGVKGNTIYF.

The chain carries TRBV5-1 and TRBJ2-3; D is possibly TRBD2 (6 bases). CDR3 length equals 15 residues. V was shortened by 0 bases and J by 6 bases, with 14 bases between the two germline ends. Germline assignment: CDR1 SGHRS and CDR2 YFSETQ. In nucleotides, the CDR3 is TGCGCCAGCAGCTTGGGTCTCGGGGCGGGGGATACGCAGTATTTT. It translates to CASSLGLGAGDTQYF. The variable domain in full, completed from reference TRBV5-1 and TRBJ2-3, reads KAGVTQTPRYLIKTRGQQVTLSCSPISGHRSVSWYQQTPGQGLQFLFEYFSETQRNKGNFPGRFSGRQFSNSRSEMNVSTLELGDSALYLCASSLGLGAGDTQYFGPGTRLTVL.

This sequence joins TRBV15 and TRBJ2-2, with 7 bases identical to TRBD1. The CDR3 contains 18 residues. The V gene end was trimmed by 4 bases and the J gene end by 1 base; junction bases not matched to a gene: 12. The germline V gene encodes CDR1 LNHNV and CDR2 YYDKDF (reference sequence). In nucleotides, the CDR3 is TGTGCCACCAGCAAGGGCACCTTGGACAGGAAGAACACCGGGGAGCTGTTTTTT. It encodes CATSKGTLDRKNTGELFF.

The V call is TRBV4-1, the J call TRBJ2-1, with no clear D. V lost 0 bases to trimming and J lost 3 bases, with 15 bases between them. This CDR3 has 17 amino acids. Germline V lookup: CDR1 MGHRA, CDR2 YSYEKL. In DNA, the CDR3 is TGCGCCAGCAGCCAAGAAGTAGCAGTACTCCTCTACAATGAGCAGTTCTTC. It translates to CASSQEVAVLLYNEQFF.

The chain couples TRBV11-2 to TRBJ2-1; 9 bases line up with TRBD2. The ends lost 1 base at V and 7 bases at J; junction bases unmatched: 11. CDR1 and CDR2 from the germline V gene are SGHAT and FQNNGV. The CDR3 sequence is 17 residues long. In DNA, the CDR3 is TGTGCCAGCAGCTTAGGGAGTTTAAGCGGGGGGATGAATGAGCAGTTCTTC. Protein sequence: CASSLGSLSGGMNEQFF.